The clone carrying this T cell receptor (beta chain) was observed a few times. Its matching antigen is unknown. All donors were healthy, and all were Caucasian. CDR3 size: 12 residues. The germline CDR1 and CDR2 sequences are GTSNPN and SVGIG (reference sequence). Trimming left V 0 bases short and J 8 bases short, with 5 bases between. These data come from a study of identical twins. Findings and caveats of the study: The same donors were not followed; conclusions instead depended on cross-sectional statistical analysis.

A single record per CDR3 protein comes from TCRdb applying MiXCR to the 5' RACE reads. The sample yields more than 1.5 million distinct CDR3 sequences, under 35% seen once. The material sequenced was cord blood. V and J are TRBV30 and TRBJ1-6; D ambiguous. This receptor was taken from a newborn girl in good health. The CDR3 region has the DNA TGTGCCTGGAGTGTGCCTGATTCACCCCTCCACTTT. Protein: CAWSVPDSPLHF.